This T cell receptor (beta chain) was observed in a study of blood T cell repertoires in COVID-19. Profiling relied on immunoSEQ multiplex PCR, and the TCRdb table lists in-frame clones only, not all of them. The sample includes 120,000 to 150,000 clones, more than 80% of them seen just once. The Seattle patients, enrolled during active infection, were followed longitudinally. Germline V gene sequence: CDR1 SGHNT, CDR2 YYREEE (reference sequence). The CDR3 loop spans 14 amino acids. V was trimmed by 0 bases and J by 3 bases, leaving 8 bases between them. This chain joins TRBV5-4 and TRBJ2-3; D remains ambiguous. Sequenced sample: peripheral blood. The origin of this receptor is a man younger than 35 with COVID-19, enrolled during active disease. The CDR3: CASSLGSSTDTQYF. The DNA for the CDR3 is TGTGCCAGCAGCTTGGGGAGCAGTACAGATACGCAGTATTTT.